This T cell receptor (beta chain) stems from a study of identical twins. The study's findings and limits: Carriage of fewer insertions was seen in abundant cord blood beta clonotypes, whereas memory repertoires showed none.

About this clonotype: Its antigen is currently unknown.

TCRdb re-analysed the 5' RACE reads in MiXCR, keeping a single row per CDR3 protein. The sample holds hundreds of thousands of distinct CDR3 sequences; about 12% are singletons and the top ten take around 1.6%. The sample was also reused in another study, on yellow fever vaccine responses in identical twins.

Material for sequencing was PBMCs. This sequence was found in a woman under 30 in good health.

CDR3 nucleotide sequence: TGTGCCATCAGTGGTGACAGGGCTAATGAAAAACTGTTTTTT. Residues: CAISGDRANEKLFF. The chain carries TRBV10-3 and TRBJ1-4; 7 bases are shared with TRBD1. Germline V gene data show CDR1 as ENHRY and CDR2 as SYGVKD. J was trimmed by 3 bases and V by 4 bases; bases with no gene match: 2. This CDR3 spans 14 amino acids.